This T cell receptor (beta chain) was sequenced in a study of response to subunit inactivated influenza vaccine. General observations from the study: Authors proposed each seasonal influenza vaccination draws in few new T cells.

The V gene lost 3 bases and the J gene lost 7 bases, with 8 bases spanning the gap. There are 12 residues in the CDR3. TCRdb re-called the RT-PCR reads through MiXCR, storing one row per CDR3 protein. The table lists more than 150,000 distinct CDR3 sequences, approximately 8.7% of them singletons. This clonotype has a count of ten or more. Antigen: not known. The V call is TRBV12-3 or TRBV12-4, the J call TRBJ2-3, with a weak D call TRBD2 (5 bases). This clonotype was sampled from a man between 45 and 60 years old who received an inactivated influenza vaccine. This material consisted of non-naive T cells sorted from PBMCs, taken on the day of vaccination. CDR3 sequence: CASSFGLNTQYF. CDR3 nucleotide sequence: TGTGCCAGCAGTTTCGGACTGAATACGCAGTATTTT.